This record covers a single TCR beta chain. Its antigen is unknown. This record comes from a study of shared clonotypes between healthy human individuals. The repertoire was sequenced with immunoSEQ multiplex PCR; TCRdb's copy has only in-frame clones and lacks some. The table records around 1.5 million clones, roughly 98% of them present only once. General study points: Though the depth was large, rarefaction showed that sorted-subset sequencing was incomplete.

V was clipped by 7 bases and J by 7 bases; unmatched bases: 11. The germline V gene has CDR1 SNHLY and CDR2 FYNNEI. The CDR3 has 16 amino acids. Only Caucasian adults living in Nashville, Tennessee served as donors. Splitting the CD4+ cells yielded a CD45RA+ naive subset and a CD45RA-negative memory subset. The sequencing input was naive CD4+ T cells sorted from blood. Subset defined: CD45RA+ positively selected. The sequence was collected from a man in his thirties or forties in good health. This chain links TRBV2 with TRBJ1-6, with TRBD1 matching 9 bases. The DNA of the CDR3 is TGTGCCAGCACCCTTCAGGGGACAGGGAACAATTCACCCCTCCACTTT. This translates into CASTLQGTGNNSPLHF.